Below, 6 T cell receptor beta chains from the same sample are listed, as sequenced in a study of PD-L1 blockade in urothelial cancer. Using immunoSEQ multiplex PCR, the repertoire was profiled, and TCRdb retains in-frame clones only, with some absent. This table holds some 120,000 clones, around nine tenths found once. The time point was: peripheral blood 6 weeks after treatment start. This specimen consisted of PBMCs, obtained around atezolizumab (anti-PD-L1) treatment. The receptors stem from a man aged 60-69 years with urothelial cancer.

The V gene is TRBV4-2, the J gene TRBJ2-3; 7 nucleotides match TRBD2. Germline V gene sequence: CDR1 LGHNA, CDR2 YNFKEQ. There are 18 residues in the CDR3. V lost 0 bases and J lost 5; bases outside the gene matches: 14. CDR3 bases: TGTGCCAGCAGCCAAGAGTCGAAGGGAGCGGGGTCGGGAGATACGCAGTATTTT. Translation gives CASSQESKGAGSGDTQYF.

The chain is built from TRBV6-5 and TRBJ2-1; possibly TRBD2 for D (5 bases). Germline values: CDR1 MNHEY, CDR2 SVGAGI. The CDR3 length is 12 residues. V dropped 7 bases and J dropped 6 bases, with 10 bases sitting between them. The CDR3: CASTSGSNEQFF. Here the CDR3 DNA reads TGTGCCAGCACTTCGGGAAGCAATGAGCAGTTCTTC.

The genes are TRBV6-5 and TRBJ1-1; 12 bases are shared with TRBD1. The junction had 4 bases not matched to a gene; V was cut back by 5 bases and J by 3 bases. Per the germline V gene, CDR1 is MNHEY and CDR2 is SVGAGI. The length of the CDR3 is 15 residues. The CDR3, as DNA: TGTGCCAGCAGTCCGGGGACAGGGGGCCACACTGAAGCTTTCTTT. Protein: CASSPGTGGHTEAFF.

This CDR3 reads CASSLRGGARNEQYF. The CDR3 nucleotides are TGTGCCAGCAGTTTAAGGGGGGGGGCCCGGAACGAGCAGTACTTC. The chain links TRBV27 to TRBJ2-7; a possible D gene is TRBD2 (7 bases). V lost 2 bases to trimming and J lost 5 bases, with 16 bases between them. This CDR3 has 15 residues. CDR1 is MNHEY and CDR2 is SMNVEV in the germline V gene (reference sequence).

V and J are TRBV19 and TRBJ1-2, with no clear D. The CDR3 length is 12 residues. Trimming took off 6 bases at V and 4 bases at J, with 9 bases between the two ends. Germline assignment: CDR1 LNHDA and CDR2 SQIVND (reference sequence). CDR3 DNA sequence: TGTGCCAGTAGAGCCCCAGGCTATGGCTACACCTTC. Translated: CASRAPGYGYTF.

This clone came up once. This chain uses TRBV4-1 with TRBJ2-7, with 7 bases aligning to TRBD1. Germline V gene lookup returns CDR1 MGHRA and CDR2 YSYEKL. The V and J ends lost 4 bases and 3 bases, in that order; junction bases with no gene match: 9. CDR3 length: 15 residues. The CDR3: CASSLSGRGSYEQYF. The CDR3 DNA reads TGCGCCAGCAGCCTTAGTGGCAGGGGGAGCTACGAGCAGTACTTC.